This TCR beta chain was documented in a study of control samples from healthy donors and cancer patients. The CDR3 is 14 residues long. The V gene end was trimmed by 2 bases and the J gene end by 7 bases; junction bases not matched to a gene: 5. Per the germline V gene, CDR1 is SNHLY and CDR2 is FYNNEI. Using immunoSEQ multiplex PCR, the repertoire was profiled, and TCRdb retains in-frame clones only, with some absent. The data contain 84,000 or so clones, 75% to 85% of them singletons. Sequencing was carried out using PBMCs. This chain connects TRBV2 to TRBJ2-1; 7 nucleotides align to TRBD2. This clonotype originated in a man in his sixties with head and neck cancer. The CDR3 sequence: CASSEMRERNEQFF. Written as DNA, the CDR3 is TGTGCCAGCAGTGAAATGCGGGAGCGGAATGAGCAGTTCTTC.